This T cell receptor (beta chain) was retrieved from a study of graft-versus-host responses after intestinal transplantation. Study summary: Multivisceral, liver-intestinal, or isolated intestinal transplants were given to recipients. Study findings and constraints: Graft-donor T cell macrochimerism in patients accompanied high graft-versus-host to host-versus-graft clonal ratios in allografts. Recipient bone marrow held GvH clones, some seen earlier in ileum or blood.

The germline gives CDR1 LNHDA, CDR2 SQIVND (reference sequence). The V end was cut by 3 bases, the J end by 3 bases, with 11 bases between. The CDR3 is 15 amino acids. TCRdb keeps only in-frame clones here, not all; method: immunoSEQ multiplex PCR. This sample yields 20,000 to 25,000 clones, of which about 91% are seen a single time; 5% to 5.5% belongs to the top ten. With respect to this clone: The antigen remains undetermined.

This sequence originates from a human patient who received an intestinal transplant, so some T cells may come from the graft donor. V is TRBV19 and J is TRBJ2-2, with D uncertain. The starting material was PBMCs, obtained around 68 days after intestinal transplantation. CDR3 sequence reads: CASSIFQGDTGELFF. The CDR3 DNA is TGTGCCAGTAGTATTTTTCAAGGAGACACCGGGGAGCTGTTTTTT. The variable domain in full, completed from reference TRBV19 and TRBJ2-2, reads DGGITQSPKYLFRKEGQNVTLSCEQNLNHDAMYWYRQDPGQGLRLIYYSQIVNDFQKGDIAEGYSVSREKKESFPLTVTSAQKNPTAFYLCASSIFQGDTGELFFGEGSRLTVL.